This T cell receptor (beta chain) was recovered during a study of blood T cells in healthy people across ages. At least ten counts were recorded for this clonotype. Per-sample yields of isolated PBMCs were at least 6 million. Primed by a sample-barcoded 5' primer and a J-beta primer mix, a second PCR proceeded for about 6 to 12 cycles. TCRdb passed the 5' RACE reads through MiXCR, listing each CDR3 protein once. The top ten clones hold around 11% of a sample with fewer than 2,000,000 distinct CDR3 sequences, about 35% of them seen once. Sequencing was done on a sample of blood. The origin of this receptor is a woman aged 25 to 39 in good health.

The CDR3 sequence is CASSQGGRETQYF. CDR3 bases: TGTGCCAGCAGTCAGGGTGGCCGAGAGACCCAGTACTTC. This sequence joins TRBV6-5 and TRBJ2-5; the D gene is possibly TRBD1 (5 bases). The germline CDR1 and CDR2 sequences are MNHEY and SVGAGI. CDR3 size: 13 residues. V gave up 5 bases and J gave up 4 bases, with 11 bases separating them.